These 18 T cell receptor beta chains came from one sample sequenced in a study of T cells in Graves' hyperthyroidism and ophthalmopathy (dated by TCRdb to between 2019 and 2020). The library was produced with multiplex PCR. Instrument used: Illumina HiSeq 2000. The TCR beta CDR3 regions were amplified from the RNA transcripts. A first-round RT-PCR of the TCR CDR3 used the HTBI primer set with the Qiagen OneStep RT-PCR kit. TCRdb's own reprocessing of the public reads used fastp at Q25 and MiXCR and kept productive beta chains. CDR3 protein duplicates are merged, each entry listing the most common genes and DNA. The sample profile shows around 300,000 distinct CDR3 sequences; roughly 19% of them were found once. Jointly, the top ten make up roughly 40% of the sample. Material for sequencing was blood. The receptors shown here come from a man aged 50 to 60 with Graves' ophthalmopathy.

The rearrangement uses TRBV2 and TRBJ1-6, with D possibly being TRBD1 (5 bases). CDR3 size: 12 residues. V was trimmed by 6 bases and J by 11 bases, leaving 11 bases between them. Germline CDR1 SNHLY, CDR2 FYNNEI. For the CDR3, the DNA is TGTGCCAGCAGGGGACTCGGGCCACCCCTCCACTTT. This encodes CASRGLGPPLHF.

The CDR3 coding sequence is TGTGCCACCAGTGACCCTAGCGGGAGTAAGTATACGCAGTATTTT. Residues: CATSDPSGSKYTQYF. The J gene is TRBJ2-3, the V gene TRBV24-1, with TRBD2 identical over 10 bases. The junction had 7 bases not matched to a gene; V was cut back by 4 bases and J by 7 bases. This CDR3 is 15 amino acids long. In germline, CDR1 is KGHDR, CDR2 SFDVKD.

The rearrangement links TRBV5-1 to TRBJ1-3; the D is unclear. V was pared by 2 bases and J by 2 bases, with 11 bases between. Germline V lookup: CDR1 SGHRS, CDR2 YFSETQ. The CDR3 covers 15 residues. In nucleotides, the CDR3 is TGCGCCAGCAGCTTACGAAGAACACCTGGAAACACCATATATTTT. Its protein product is CASSLRRTPGNTIYF.

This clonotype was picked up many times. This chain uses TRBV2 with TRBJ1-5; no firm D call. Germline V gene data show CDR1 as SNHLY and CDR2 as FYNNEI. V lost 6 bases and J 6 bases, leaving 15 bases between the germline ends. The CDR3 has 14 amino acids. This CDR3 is CASRAGLGSQPQHF. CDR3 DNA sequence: TGTGCCAGCAGAGCCGGGTTGGGCAGTCAGCCCCAGCATTTT.

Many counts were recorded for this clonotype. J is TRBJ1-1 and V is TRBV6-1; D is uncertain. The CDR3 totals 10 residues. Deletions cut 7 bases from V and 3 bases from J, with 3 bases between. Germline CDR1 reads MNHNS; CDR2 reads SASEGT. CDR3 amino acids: CASMYTEAFF. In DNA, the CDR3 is TGTGCCAGCATGTACACTGAAGCTTTCTTT.

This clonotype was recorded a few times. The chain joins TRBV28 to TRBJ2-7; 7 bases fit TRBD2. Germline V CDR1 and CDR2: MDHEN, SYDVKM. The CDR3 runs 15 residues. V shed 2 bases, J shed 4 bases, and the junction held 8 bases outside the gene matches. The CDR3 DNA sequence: TGTGCCAGCAGTTTAAGCTGGGGACTAACATACGAGCAGTACTTC. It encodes CASSLSWGLTYEQYF.

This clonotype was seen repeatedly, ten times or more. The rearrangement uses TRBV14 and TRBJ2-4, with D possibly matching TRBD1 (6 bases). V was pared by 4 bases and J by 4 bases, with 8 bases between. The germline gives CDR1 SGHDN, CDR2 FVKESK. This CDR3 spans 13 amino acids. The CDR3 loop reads CASSPGQKNIQYF. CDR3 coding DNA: TGTGCCAGCAGCCCCGGACAGAAAAACATTCAGTACTTC.

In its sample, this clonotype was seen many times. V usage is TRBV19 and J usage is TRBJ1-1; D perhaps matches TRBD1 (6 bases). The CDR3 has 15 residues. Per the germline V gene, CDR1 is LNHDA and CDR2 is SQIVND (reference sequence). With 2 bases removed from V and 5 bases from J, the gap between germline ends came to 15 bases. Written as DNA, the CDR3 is TGTGCCAGTAGTATAACCTCCCTGGGGGCGACTGAAGCTTTCTTT. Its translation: CASSITSLGATEAFF.

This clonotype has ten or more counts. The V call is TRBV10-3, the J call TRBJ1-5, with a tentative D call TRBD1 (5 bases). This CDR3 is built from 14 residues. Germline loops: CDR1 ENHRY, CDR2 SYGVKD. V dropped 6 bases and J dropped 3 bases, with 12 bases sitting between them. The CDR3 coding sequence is TGTGCCATCAGGGGGGACGGTCCCAATCAGCCCCAGCATTTT. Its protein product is CAIRGDGPNQPQHF.

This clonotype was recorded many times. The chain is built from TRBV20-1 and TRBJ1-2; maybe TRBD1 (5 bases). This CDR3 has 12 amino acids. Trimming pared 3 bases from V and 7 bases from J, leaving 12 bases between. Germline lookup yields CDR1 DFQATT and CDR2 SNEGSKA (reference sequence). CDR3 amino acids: CSASQGRSGYTF. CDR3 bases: TGCAGTGCTAGTCAGGGTCGGAGTGGCTACACCTTC.

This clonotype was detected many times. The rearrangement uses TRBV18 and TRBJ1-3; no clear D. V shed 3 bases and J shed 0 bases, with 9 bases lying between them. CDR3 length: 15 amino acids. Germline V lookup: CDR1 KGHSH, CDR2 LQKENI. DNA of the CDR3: TGTGCCAGCTCACCTCAGGTAGCCTCTGGAAACACCATATATTTT. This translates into CASSPQVASGNTIYF.

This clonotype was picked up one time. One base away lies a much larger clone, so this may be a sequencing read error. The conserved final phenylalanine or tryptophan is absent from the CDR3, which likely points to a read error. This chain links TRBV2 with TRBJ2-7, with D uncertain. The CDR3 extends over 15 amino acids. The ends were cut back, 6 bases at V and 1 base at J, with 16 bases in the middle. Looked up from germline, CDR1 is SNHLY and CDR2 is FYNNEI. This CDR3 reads CASSLFDTHSYEQYL. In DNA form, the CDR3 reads TGTGCCAGCAGCTTATTCGACACCCATTCCTACGAGCAGTACCTC.

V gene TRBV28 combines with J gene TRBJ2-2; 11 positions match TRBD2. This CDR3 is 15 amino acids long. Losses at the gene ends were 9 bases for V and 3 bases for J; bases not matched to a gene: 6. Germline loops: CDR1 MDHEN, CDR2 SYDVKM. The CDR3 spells CASTLAGVYTGELFF. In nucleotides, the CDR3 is TGTGCCAGTACACTAGCGGGAGTATACACCGGGGAGCTGTTTTTT. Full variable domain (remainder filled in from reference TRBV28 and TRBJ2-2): DVKVTQSSRYLVKRTGEKVFLECVQDMDHENMFWYRQDPGLGLRLIYFSYDVKMKEKGDIPEGYSVSREKKERFSLILESASTNQTSMYLCASTLAGVYTGELFFGEGSRLTVL.

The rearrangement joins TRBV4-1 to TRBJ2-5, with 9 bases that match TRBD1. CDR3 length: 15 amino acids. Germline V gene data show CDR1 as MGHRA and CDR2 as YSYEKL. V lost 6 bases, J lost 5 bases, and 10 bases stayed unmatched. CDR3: CASSPQGARFETQYF. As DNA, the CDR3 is TGCGCCAGCAGTCCACAGGGGGCGCGTTTTGAGACCCAGTACTTC.

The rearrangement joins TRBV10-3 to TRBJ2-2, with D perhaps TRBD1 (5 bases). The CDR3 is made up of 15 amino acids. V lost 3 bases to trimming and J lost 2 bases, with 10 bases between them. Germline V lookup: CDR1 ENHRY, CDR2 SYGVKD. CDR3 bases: TGTGCCATCAGTGACCCAGGGATTAACACCGGGGAGCTGTTTTTT. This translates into CAISDPGINTGELFF.

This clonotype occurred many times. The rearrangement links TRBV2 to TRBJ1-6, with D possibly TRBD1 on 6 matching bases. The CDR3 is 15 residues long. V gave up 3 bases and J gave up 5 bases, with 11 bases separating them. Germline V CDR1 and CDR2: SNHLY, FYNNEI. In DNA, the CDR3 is TGTGCCAGCAGTGAGGGCCAGGGGAATAATTCACCCCTCCACTTT. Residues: CASSEGQGNNSPLHF.

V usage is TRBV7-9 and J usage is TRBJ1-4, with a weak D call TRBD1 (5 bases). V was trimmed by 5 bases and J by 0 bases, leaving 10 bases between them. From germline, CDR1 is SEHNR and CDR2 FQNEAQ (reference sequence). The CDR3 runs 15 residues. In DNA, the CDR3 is TGTGCCAGCAGCAGAGGGACGGCAACTAATGAAAAACTGTTTTTT. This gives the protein CASSRGTATNEKLFF.

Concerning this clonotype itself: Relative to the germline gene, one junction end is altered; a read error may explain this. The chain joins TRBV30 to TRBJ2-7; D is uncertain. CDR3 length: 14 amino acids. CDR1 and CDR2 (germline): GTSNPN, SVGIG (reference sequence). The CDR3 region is CAWSVSVRSYERYF. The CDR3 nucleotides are TGTGCCTGGAGTGTTTCGGTCCGATCCTACGAGCGGTACTTC.